What follows describes a single T cell receptor (beta chain). The germline gives CDR1 MNHEY, CDR2 SVGAGI. V was pared by 4 bases and J by 2 bases, with 4 bases of the junction left unmatched. The CDR3 is made up of 15 amino acids. The data originate from a study of blood T cell repertoires in COVID-19. Across the whole study: The analysed material was cDNA or gDNA that came from T cells, B-cell-depleted T cells, or PBMCs.

Method: immunoSEQ multiplex PCR; TCRdb's copy keeps in-frame clones and lacks some. This sample has approximately 80,000 clones, with approximately 85% found just once. Specimen: peripheral blood. The chain couples TRBV6-5 to TRBJ2-1; 8 positions agree with TRBD1. The TCR comes from a human donor in a cohort sampled during active COVID-19. CDR3 in DNA: TGTGCCAGCAGTTCACAGGGGGGAGCCTACAATGAGCAGTTCTTC. Encoded protein: CASSSQGGAYNEQFF.